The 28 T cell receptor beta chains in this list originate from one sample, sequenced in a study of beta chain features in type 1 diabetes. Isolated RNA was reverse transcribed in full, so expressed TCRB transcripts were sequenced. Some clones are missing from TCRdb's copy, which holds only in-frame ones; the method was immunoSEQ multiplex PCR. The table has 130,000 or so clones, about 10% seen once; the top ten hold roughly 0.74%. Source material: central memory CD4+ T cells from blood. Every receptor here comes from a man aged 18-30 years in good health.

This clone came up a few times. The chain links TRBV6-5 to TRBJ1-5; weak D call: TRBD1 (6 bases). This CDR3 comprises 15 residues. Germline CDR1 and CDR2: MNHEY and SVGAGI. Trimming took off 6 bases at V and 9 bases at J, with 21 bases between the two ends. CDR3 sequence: CASSSRGGVRTPQHF. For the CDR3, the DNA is TGTGCCAGCAGCTCCAGGGGAGGGGTCCGGACGCCCCAGCATTTT.

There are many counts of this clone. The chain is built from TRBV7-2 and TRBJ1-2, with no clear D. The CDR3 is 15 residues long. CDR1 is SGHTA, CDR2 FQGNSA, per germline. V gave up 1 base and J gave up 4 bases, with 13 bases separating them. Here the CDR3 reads CASSLGQPPSYGYTF. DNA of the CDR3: TGTGCCAGCAGCTTAGGCCAGCCCCCTAGCTATGGCTACACCTTC.

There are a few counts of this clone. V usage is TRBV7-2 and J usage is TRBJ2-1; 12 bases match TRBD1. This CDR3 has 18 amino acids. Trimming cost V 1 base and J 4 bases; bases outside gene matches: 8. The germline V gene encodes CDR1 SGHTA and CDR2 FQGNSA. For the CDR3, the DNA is TGTGCCAGCAGCTTAGATACTCCGGGACAGGGGGCGTACAATGAGCAGTTCTTC. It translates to CASSLDTPGQGAYNEQFF.

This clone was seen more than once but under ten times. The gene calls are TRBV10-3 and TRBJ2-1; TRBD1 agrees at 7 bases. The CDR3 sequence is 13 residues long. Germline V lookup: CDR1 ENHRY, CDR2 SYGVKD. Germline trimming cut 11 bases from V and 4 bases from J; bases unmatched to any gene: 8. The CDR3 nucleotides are TGTGCCGTTCGACAGGGAATGTACAATGAGCAGTTCTTC. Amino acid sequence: CAVRQGMYNEQFF.

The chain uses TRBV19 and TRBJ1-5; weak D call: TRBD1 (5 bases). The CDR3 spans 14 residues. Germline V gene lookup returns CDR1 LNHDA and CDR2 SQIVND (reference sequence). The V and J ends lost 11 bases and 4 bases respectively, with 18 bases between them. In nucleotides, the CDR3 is TGTGCCCCCATATTGTGGACAAAAAATCAGCCCCAGCATTTT. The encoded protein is CAPILWTKNQPQHF.

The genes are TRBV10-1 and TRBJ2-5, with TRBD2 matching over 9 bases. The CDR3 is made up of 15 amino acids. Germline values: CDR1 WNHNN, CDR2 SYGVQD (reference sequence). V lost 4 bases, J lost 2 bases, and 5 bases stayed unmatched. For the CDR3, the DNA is TGCGCCAGCAGTGGGATGCTAGCGGGGCAAGAGACCCAGTACTTC. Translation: CASSGMLAGQETQYF.

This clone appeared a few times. This CDR3 reads CASSQQQGPQPQHF. CDR3 sequence (DNA): TGCGCCAGCAGCCAACAACAGGGCCCTCAGCCCCAGCATTTT. The chain employs TRBV4-1 and TRBJ1-5; the D gene is possibly TRBD1 (6 bases). The V end was cut by 2 bases, the J end by 6 bases, with 11 bases between. Germline loops: CDR1 MGHRA, CDR2 YSYEKL. This CDR3 is 14 amino acids long.

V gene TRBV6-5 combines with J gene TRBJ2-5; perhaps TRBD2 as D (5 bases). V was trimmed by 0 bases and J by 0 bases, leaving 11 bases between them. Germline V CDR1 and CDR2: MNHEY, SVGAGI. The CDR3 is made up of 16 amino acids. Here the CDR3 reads CASSYSGLVHQETQYF. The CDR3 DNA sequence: TGTGCCAGCAGTTACTCCGGACTCGTACACCAAGAGACCCAGTACTTC.

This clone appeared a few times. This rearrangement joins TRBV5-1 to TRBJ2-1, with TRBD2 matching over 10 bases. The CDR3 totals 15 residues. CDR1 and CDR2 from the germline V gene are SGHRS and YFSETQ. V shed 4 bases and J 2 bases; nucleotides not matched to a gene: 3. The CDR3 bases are TGCGCCAGCAGCCTTAGCGGGGGGACCTACAATGAGCAGTTCTTC. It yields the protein CASSLSGGTYNEQFF.

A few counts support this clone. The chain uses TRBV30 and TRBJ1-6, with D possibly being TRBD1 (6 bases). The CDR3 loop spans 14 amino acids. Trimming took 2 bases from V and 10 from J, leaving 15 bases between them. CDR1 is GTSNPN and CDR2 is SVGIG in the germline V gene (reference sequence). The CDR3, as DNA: TGTGCCTGGAGTTTAATAGCAGGGGACTCACCCCTCCACTTT. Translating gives CAWSLIAGDSPLHF.

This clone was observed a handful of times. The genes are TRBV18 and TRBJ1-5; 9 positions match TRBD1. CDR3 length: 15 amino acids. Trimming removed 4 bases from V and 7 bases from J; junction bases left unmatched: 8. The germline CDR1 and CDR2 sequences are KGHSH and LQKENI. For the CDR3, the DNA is TGTGCCAGCTCACGAAAGGACAGGGGCGGGCAGCCCCAGCATTTT. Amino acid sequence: CASSRKDRGGQPQHF.

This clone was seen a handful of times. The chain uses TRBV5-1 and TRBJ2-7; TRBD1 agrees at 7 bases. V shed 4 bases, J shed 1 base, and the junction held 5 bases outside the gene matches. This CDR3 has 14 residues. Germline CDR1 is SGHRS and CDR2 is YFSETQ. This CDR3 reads CASSVGQVSYEQYF. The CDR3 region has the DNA TGCGCCAGCAGCGTCGGACAGGTATCCTACGAGCAGTACTTC.

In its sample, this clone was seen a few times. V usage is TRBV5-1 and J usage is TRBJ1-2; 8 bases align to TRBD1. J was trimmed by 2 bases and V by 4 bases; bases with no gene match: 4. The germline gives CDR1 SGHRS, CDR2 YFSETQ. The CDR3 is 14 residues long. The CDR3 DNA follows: TGCGCCAGCAGCGTCACAGGGGGGAACTATGGCTACACCTTC. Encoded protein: CASSVTGGNYGYTF.

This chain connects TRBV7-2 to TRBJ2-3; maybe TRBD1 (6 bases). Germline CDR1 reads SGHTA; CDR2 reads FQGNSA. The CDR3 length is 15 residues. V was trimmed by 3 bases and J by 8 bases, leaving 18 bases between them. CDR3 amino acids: CASSFDGGQGGTQYF. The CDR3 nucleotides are TGTGCCAGCAGCTTTGACGGAGGACAAGGGGGTACGCAGTATTTT.

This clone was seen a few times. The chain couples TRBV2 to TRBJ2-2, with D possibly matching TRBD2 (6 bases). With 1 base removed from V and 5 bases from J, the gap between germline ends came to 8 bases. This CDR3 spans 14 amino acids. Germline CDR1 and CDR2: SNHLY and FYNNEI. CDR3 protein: CASSEERVTGELFF. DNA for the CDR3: TGTGCCAGCAGTGAAGAGCGGGTAACCGGGGAGCTGTTTTTT.

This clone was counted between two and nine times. CDR3 residues: CSVSQQGHYEQYF. The CDR3 DNA sequence: TGCAGCGTTAGCCAGCAGGGCCACTACGAGCAGTACTTC. This sequence joins TRBV29-1 and TRBJ2-7, with D maybe TRBD1 (5 bases). V shed 5 bases and J shed 3 bases, with 14 bases lying between them. Germline V gene lookup returns CDR1 SQVTM and CDR2 ANQGSEA. There are 13 residues in the CDR3.

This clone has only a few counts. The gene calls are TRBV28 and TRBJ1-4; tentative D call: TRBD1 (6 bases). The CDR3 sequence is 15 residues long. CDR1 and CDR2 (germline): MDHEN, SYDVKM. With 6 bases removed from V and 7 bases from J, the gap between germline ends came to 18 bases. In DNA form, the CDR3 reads TGTGCCAGCAGCGACCCAGGGGTATATAGTGAAAAACTGTTTTTT. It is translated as CASSDPGVYSEKLFF.

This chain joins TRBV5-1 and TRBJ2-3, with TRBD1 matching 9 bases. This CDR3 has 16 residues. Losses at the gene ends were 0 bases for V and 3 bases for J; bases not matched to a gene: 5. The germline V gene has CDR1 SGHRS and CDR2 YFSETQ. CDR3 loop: CASSLAPDRGTDTQYF. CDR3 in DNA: TGCGCCAGCAGCTTGGCCCCGGACAGGGGAACAGATACGCAGTATTTT.

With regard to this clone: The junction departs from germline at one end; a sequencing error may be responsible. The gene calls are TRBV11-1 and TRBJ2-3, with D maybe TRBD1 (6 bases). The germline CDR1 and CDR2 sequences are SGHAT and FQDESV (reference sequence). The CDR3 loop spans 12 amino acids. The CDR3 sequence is CASSLPGTRYNF. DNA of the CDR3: TGTGCCAGCAGCCTGCCCGGGACAAGATATAATTTT. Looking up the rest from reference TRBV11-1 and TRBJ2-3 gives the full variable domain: EAEVAQSPRYKITEKSQAVAFWCDPISGHATLYWYRQILGQGPELLVQFQDESVVDDSQLPKDRFSAERLKGVDSTLKIQPAELGDSAMYLCASSLPGTRYNFGPGTRLTVL.

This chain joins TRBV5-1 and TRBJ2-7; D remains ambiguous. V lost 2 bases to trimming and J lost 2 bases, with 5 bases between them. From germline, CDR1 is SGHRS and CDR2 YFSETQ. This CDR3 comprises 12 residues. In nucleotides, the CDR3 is TGCGCCAGCAGCTTCGACACCTACGAGCAGTACTTC. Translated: CASSFDTYEQYF.

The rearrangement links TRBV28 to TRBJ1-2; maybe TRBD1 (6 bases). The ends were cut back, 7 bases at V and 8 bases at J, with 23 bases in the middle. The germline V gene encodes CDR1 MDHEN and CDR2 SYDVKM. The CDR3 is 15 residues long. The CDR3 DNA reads TGTGCCAGCAACCTAGGGGGGGCCACATCGTCCGGCTACACCTTC. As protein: CASNLGGATSSGYTF.

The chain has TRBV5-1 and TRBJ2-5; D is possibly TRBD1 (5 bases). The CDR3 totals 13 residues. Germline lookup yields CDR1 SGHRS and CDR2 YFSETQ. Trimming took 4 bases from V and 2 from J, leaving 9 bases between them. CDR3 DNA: TGCGCCAGCAGCCTGGACATACAAGAGACCCAGTACTTC. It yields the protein CASSLDIQETQYF. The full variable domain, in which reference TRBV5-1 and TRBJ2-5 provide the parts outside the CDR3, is KAGVTQTPRYLIKTRGQQVTLSCSPISGHRSVSWYQQTPGQGLQFLFEYFSETQRNKGNFPGRFSGRQFSNSRSEMNVSTLELGDSALYLCASSLDIQETQYFGPGTRLLVL.

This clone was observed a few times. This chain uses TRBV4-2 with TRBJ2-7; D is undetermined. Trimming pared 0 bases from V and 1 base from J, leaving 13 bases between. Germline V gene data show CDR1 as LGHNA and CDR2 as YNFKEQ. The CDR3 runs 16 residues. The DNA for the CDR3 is TGTGCCAGCAGCCAAGAGAATAGTGGTTTATCCTACGAGCAGTACTTC. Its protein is CASSQENSGLSYEQYF.

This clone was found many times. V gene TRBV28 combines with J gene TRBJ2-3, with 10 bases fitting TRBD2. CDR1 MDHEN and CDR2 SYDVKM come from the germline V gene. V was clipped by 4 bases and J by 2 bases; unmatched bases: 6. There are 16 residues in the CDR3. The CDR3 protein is CASSSNLAGDTDTQYF. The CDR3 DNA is TGTGCCAGCAGTTCCAATCTAGCGGGGGACACAGATACGCAGTATTTT.

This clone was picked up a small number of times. The CDR3 here is CASRTLDRWYEQYF. CDR3 nucleotides: TGTGCCAGCAGAACCCTCGACAGGTGGTACGAGCAGTACTTC. The rearrangement joins TRBV6-1 to TRBJ2-7; tentative D call: TRBD1 (6 bases). Per the germline V gene, CDR1 is MNHNS and CDR2 is SASEGT. V lost 6 bases and J lost 4, with 16 bases in between. The length of the CDR3 is 14 residues.

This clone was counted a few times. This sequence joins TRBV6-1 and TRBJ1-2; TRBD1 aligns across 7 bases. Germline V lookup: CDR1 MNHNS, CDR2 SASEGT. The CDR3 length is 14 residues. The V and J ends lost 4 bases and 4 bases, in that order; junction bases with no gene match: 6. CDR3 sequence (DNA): TGTGCCAGCAGTGGACAGGGAGGTAGCTATGGCTACACCTTC. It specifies CASSGQGGSYGYTF.

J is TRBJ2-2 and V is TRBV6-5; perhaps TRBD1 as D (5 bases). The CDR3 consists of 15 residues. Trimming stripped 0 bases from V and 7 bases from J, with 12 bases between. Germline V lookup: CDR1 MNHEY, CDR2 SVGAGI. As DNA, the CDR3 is TGTGCCAGCAGTTACTCGAGTCAGGGAAGCGGGGAGCTGTTTTTT. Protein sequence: CASSYSSQGSGELFF.

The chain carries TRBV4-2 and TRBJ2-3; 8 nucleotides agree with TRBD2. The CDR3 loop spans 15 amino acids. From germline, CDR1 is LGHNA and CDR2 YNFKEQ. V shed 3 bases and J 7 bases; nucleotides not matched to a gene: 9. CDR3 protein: CASSQEGTSGHTQYF. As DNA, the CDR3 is TGTGCCAGCAGCCAGGAAGGGACTAGTGGACATACGCAGTATTTT.